This record covers a single TCR beta chain. TCRdb keeps only in-frame clones here, not all; method: immunoSEQ multiplex PCR. The sample comprises some 250,000 clones, around 83% of which are singletons, and roughly 2% rests with the top ten. Unmatched junction bases numbered 8, after V lost 8 bases and J lost 4 bases. This CDR3 is 15 amino acids long. Germline V gives CDR1 MNHEY, CDR2 SVGAGI. This entry belongs to a study of blood T cell repertoires in COVID-19. Study summary: Samples came from the United States, Italy and Spain, spanning acute and convalescent COVID-19. T cells, B-cell-depleted T cells, or PBMCs supplied cDNA or gDNA.

The source of this sequence is a man aged 25 to 40 who had recovered from COVID-19. The sample taken for sequencing was peripheral blood. The rearrangement uses TRBV6-5 and TRBJ2-3, with TRBD2 matching 11 bases. CDR3 sequence reads: CASEGSSGGADTQYF. DNA for the CDR3: TGTGCCAGCGAGGGGAGTAGCGGGGGGGCAGATACGCAGTATTTT.